Listed below are T cell receptor beta chains from one sample, sequenced in a study of CD8 T cells in Susac syndrome. TCRdb fed the immunoSEQ multiplex PCR reads into MiXCR, producing one record per CDR3 protein. The sample contains 100,000 to 150,000 distinct CDR3 sequences, roughly 95% of which appear only once. The specimen was CD4+ T cells from PBMCs. The receptors originated from a human donor in good health. Each CDR3 is given with its conserved first and last residue. The D gene is left open where the match is weak. The listing skips clone size in some rows; elsewhere it reads once, few, many or a size class.

>NA|TRBJ2-3|TRBV10-3|NA
TGTGCCATCAGTGTAAACTCGGCAGATACGCAGTATTTT
CAISVNSADTQYF
>TRBD1|TRBJ2-7|TRBV20-1|NA
TGCAGTGCTACGGGACAGGGACCCTACGAGCAGTACTTC
CSATGQGPYEQYF
>TRBD2|TRBJ2-5|TRBV20-1|NA
TGCAGTGCTAGATTACCGGGACTAGCTGAGACCCAGTACTTC
CSARLPGLAETQYF
>NA|TRBJ2-7|TRBV29-1|NA
TGCAGCGTGCGGGGACAGTTCTACGAGCAGTACTTC
CSVRGQFYEQYF
>NA|TRBJ1-5|TRBV20-1|NA
TGCAGTGCTAGTCTTGAGGGGTATAGCAATCAGCCCCAGCATTTT
CSASLEGYSNQPQHF
>NA|TRBJ2-3|TRBV28|NA
TGTGCCAGCAGGGTCACAGATACGCAGTATTTT
CASRVTDTQYF
>TRBD2|TRBJ2-7|TRBV27|NA
TGTGCCAGCAGTTTATTGGTCGGGGGGGCGTTGGGTTACGAGCAGTACTTC
CASSLLVGGALGYEQYF
>NA|TRBJ2-6|TRBV29-1|NA
TGCAGCGTTGACGAGCAGCCTGGGGCCAACGTCCTGACTTTC
CSVDEQPGANVLTF
>NA|TRBJ1-4|TRBV29-1|few
TGCAGCGTTGCGGGGGAACGAAAACTGTTTTTT
CSVAGERKLFF
>NA|TRBJ1-1|TRBV28|NA
TGTGCCAGCAGTTTATTCGGGGGATTGAACACTGAAGCTTTCTTT
CASSLFGGLNTEAFF
>NA|TRBJ1-2|TRBV3-1|NA
TGTGCCAGCAGCCAAGATTTTGGGACGGGCTATGGCTACACCTTC
CASSQDFGTGYGYTF
>TRBD2|TRBJ2-1|TRBV28|NA
TGTGCCACTAGGCTAGCGGGAGGTAATGAGCAGTTCTTC
CATRLAGGNEQFF
>NA|TRBJ1-2|TRBV14|NA
TGTGCCAGCACGGGTGACCTCCTGTATGGCTACACCTTC
CASTGDLLYGYTF
>NA|TRBJ2-1|TRBV19|NA
TGTGCCAGTAGTCGTCCAGGGGATAGGTATGAGCAGTTCTTC
CASSRPGDRYEQFF
>NA|TRBJ2-7|TRBV7-9|NA
TGTGCCAGCAGCTTAGAAGGCAAGTACGAGCAGTACTTC
CASSLEGKYEQYF